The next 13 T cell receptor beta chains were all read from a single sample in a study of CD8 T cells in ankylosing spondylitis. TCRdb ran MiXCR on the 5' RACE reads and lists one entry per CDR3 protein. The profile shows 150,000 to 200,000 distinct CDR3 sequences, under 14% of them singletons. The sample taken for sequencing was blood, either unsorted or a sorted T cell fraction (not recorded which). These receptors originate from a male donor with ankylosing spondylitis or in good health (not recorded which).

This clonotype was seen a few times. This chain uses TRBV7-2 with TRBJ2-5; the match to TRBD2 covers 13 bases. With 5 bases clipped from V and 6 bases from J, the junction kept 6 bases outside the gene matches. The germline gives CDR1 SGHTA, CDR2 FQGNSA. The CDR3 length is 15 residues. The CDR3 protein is CASSGGTSGVQTQYF. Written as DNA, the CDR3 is TGTGCCAGCAGCGGGGGGACTAGCGGGGTCCAGACCCAGTACTTC.

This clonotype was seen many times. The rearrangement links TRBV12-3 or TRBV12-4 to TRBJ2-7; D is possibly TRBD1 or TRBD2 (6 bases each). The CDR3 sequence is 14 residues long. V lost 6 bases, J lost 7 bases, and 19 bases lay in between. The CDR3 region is CASSPTWGAQEQYF. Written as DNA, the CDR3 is TGTGCCAGCAGCCCAACATGGGGGGCGCAAGAGCAGTACTTC.

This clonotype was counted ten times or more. CDR3 sequence: CASSYEPPDVWNTGELFF. The DNA for the CDR3 is TGTGCCAGCAGTTACGAGCCCCCGGACGTTTGGAACACCGGGGAGCTGTTTTTT. The J gene is TRBJ2-2, the V gene TRBV6-2 or TRBV6-3; D ambiguous. CDR3 size: 18 residues. The V and J ends lost 2 bases and 1 base respectively, with 17 bases between them. CDR1 is MNHEY, CDR2 SVGEGT, per germline.

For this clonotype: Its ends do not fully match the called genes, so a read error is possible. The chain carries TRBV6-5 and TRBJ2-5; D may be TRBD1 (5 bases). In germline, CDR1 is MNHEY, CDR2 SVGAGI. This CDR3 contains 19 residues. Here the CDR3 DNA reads TGTGCCAGCAGTTACTCGACAGATTGGGCCACCGAAGAAAAAGAGGCCCAGTACTTC. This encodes CASSYSTDWATEEKEAQYF.

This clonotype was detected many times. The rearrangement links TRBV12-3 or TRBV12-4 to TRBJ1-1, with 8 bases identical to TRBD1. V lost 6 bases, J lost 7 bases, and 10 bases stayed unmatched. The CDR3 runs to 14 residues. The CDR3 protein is CASSRGVQGVEAFF. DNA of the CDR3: TGTGCCAGCAGCCGGGGGGTACAGGGGGTTGAAGCTTTCTTT.

The CDR3 nucleotides are TGCGCCAGCAGCTTGGTCCCAGGGGGCAATGACTATGGCTACACCTTC. The encoded protein is CASSLVPGGNDYGYTF. V usage is TRBV5-1 and J usage is TRBJ1-2, with 8 positions matching TRBD1. The CDR3 extends over 16 amino acids. From germline, CDR1 is SGHRS and CDR2 YFSETQ. After removal of 0 bases from V and 3 bases from J, the junction contained 7 bases not matched to a gene.

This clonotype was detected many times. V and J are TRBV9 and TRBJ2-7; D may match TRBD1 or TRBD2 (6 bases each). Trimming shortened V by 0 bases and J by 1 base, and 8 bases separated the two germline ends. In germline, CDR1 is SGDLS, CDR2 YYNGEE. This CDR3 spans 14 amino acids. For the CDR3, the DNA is TGTGCCAGCAGCGTAGAAGGGGGGTCCTACGAGCAGTACTTC. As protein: CASSVEGGSYEQYF.

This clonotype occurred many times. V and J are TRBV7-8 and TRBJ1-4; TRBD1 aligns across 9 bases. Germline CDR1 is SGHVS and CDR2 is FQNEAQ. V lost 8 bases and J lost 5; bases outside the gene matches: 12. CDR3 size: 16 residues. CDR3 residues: CASAIAGTGLNEKLFF. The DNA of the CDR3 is TGTGCCAGCGCTATAGCGGGGACAGGGTTAAATGAAAAACTGTTTTTT.

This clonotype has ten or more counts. The CDR3 nucleotides are TGTGCCAGCAGTGAGTTACTCGCTGGTGGCTACACCTTC. Protein: CASSELLAGGYTF. The gene calls are TRBV6-1 and TRBJ1-2; unclear D gene. Trimming removed 3 bases at V and 7 bases at J, with 12 bases between. CDR3 length: 13 amino acids. Germline V gene lookup returns CDR1 MNHNS and CDR2 SASEGT.

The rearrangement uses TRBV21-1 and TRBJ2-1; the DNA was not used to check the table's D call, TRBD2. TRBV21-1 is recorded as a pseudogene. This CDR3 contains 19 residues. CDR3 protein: CASSKGSGTSVKAYNEQFF. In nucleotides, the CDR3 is TGTGCCAGCAGCAAAGGATCCGGGACTAGCGTTAAGGCCTACAATGAGCAGTTCTTC.

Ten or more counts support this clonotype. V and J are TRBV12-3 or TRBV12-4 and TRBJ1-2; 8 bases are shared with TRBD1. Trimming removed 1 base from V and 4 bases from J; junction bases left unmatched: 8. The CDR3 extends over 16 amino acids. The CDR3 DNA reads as TGTGCCAGCAGTTTAGGTCAGGGGGCGGATAGCTATGGCTACACCTTC. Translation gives CASSLGQGADSYGYTF.

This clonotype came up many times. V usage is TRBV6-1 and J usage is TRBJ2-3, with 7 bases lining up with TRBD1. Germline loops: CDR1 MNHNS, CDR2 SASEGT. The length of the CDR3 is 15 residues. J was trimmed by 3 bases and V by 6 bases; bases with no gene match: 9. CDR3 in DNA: TGTGCCAGCAGGGCCGTACAGGGGTTAACAGATACGCAGTATTTT. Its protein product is CASRAVQGLTDTQYF.

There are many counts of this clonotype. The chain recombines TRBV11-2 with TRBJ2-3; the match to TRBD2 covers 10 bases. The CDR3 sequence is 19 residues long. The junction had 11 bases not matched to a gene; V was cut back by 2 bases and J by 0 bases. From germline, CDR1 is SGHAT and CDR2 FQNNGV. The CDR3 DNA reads TGTGCCAGCAGCTTATATGGTGGACTAGCGGCTCGGAGCACAGATACGCAGTATTTT. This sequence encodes CASSLYGGLAARSTDTQYF. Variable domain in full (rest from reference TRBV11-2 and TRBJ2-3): EAGVAQSPRYKIIEKRQSVAFWCNPISGHATLYWYQQILGQGPKLLIQFQNNGVVDDSQLPKDRFSAERLKGVDSTLKIQPAKLEDSAVYLCASSLYGGLAARSTDTQYFGPGTRLTVL.